The 3 T cell receptor beta chains presented below share a single source sample, sequenced in a study of T cells in Graves' hyperthyroidism and ophthalmopathy. From RNA transcripts, TCR beta CDR3 regions were amplified. The HTBI primer set was used in a first-round RT-PCR of the TCR CDR3. Using its own MiXCR run on the multiplex PCR reads, TCRdb lists one record per CDR3 protein. Among 380,000 or so distinct CDR3 sequences, about 13% were seen once, and the ten largest hold 20%. The sample comprised blood. These receptors all come from a man aged 30 to 45 with Graves' hyperthyroidism that later progressed to Graves' ophthalmopathy.

This clonotype has ten or more counts. V is TRBV5-5 and J is TRBJ2-3; D remains ambiguous. CDR1 and CDR2 (germline): SGHKS, YYEKEE (reference sequence). Deletions cut 3 bases from V and 2 bases from J, with 10 bases between. The length of the CDR3 is 14 residues. In DNA, the CDR3 is TGTGCCAGCAGCTGGATGACTTCCACAGATACGCAGTATTTT. Translated, it gives CASSWMTSTDTQYF.

This CDR3 reads CASREDRGPYGELFF. The CDR3 DNA reads as TGTGCCAGCAGGGAAGACAGGGGGCCTTACGGGGAGCTGTTTTTT. This sequence joins TRBV7-9 and TRBJ2-2, with TRBD1 matching 10 bases. Germline CDR1 SEHNR, CDR2 FQNEAQ (reference sequence). The CDR3 is made up of 15 amino acids. V shed 6 bases and J 7 bases; nucleotides not matched to a gene: 8.

This clonotype was detected ten times or more. The chain joins TRBV7-3 to TRBJ2-4; D is perhaps TRBD2 (5 bases). V was clipped by 2 bases and J by 7 bases, with 12 bases between them. The CDR3 extends over 14 amino acids. In germline, CDR1 is SGHTA, CDR2 FQGTGA. In DNA, the CDR3 is TGTGCCAGCAGCTTACCCAGGCGAGGGAACATTCAGTACTTC. Translation: CASSLPRRGNIQYF.